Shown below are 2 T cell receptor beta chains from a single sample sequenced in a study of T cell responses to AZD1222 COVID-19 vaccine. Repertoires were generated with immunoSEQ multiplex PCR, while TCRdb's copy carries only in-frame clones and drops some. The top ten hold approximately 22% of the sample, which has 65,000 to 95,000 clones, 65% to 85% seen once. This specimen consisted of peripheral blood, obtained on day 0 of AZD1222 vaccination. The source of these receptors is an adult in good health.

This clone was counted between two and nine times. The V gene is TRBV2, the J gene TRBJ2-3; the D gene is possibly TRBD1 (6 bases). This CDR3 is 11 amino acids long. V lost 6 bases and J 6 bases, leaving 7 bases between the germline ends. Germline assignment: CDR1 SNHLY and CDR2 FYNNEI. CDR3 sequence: CASRQGDTQYF. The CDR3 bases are TGTGCCAGCAGGCAGGGGGATACGCAGTATTTT.

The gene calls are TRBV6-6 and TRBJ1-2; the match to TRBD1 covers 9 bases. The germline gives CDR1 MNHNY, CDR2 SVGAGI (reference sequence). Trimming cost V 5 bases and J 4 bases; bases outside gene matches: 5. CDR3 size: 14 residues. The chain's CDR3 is CASSQTGGAYGYTF. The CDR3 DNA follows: TGTGCCAGCAGTCAAACAGGGGGCGCCTATGGCTACACCTTC.